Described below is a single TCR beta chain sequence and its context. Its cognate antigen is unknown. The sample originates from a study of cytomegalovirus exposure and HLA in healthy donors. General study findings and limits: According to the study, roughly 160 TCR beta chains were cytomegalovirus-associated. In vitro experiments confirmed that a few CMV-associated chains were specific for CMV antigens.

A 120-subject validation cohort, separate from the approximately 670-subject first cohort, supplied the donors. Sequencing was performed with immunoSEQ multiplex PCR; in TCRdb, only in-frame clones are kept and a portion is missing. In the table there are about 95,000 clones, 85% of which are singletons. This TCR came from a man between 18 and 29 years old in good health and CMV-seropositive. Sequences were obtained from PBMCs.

The CDR3 bases are TGTGCCAGCAGCTTAGCAGGGGTGAGTCAGCCCCAGCATTTT. Encoded protein: CASSLAGVSQPQHF. The chain employs TRBV7-8 and TRBJ1-5, with a weak D call TRBD1 (5 bases). This CDR3 is built from 14 residues. V was trimmed by 0 bases and J by 6 bases, leaving 9 bases between them. Germline CDR1 reads SGHVS; CDR2 reads FQNEAQ.